One and the same sample provided the 29 T cell receptor beta chains below, sequenced in a study of T cells in Graves' hyperthyroidism and ophthalmopathy. RNA transcripts served as the template for amplifying TCR beta CDR3 regions. First-round RT-PCR targeting the TCR CDR3 was performed with the HTBI primer set. TCRdb re-called the multiplex PCR reads through MiXCR, storing one row per CDR3 protein. Among 400,000 or so distinct CDR3 sequences listed, roughly 13% were seen once. Sequenced material: blood. The receptor set was obtained from a man aged 45-65 years with Graves' ophthalmopathy.

This clonotype occurred many times. This chain connects TRBV10-1 to TRBJ2-5, with TRBD1 identical over 8 bases. Germline CDR1 WNHNN, CDR2 SYGVQD (reference sequence). V shed 10 bases, J shed 0 bases, and the junction held 7 bases outside the gene matches. The CDR3 runs 14 residues. CDR3 sequence (DNA): TGCGCCACCTGGACAGGGAAGTACCAAGAGACCCAGTACTTC. Its translation: CATWTGKYQETQYF.

The chain recombines TRBV4-1 with TRBJ1-1; a weak D match, TRBD1 (5 bases). The CDR3 contains 16 residues. The germline V gene has CDR1 MGHRA and CDR2 YSYEKL. V gave up 0 bases and J gave up 0 bases, with 11 bases separating them. The CDR3 sequence: CASSQDLGRVNTEAFF. In DNA, the CDR3 is TGCGCCAGCAGCCAAGATTTGGGCAGGGTGAACACTGAAGCTTTCTTT.

This clonotype was detected only a few times. J is TRBJ2-1 and V is TRBV7-3, with D perhaps matching TRBD2 (5 bases). Germline values: CDR1 SGHTA, CDR2 FQGTGA. Trimming cost V 2 bases and J 4 bases, with 12 bases left between them. This CDR3 is built from 15 residues. The CDR3: CASSLQLGKYNEQFF. Here the CDR3 DNA reads TGTGCCAGCAGCTTACAACTAGGAAAATACAATGAGCAGTTCTTC.

As regards this clonotype: A read error may be the cause here, since a much bigger clone is one base away. The final CDR3 position lacks the conserved phenylalanine or tryptophan, pointing to a likely read error. The chain couples TRBV29-1 to TRBJ1-1, with D hard to call. The CDR3 has 12 amino acids. V was cut by 6 bases and J by 2 bases, with 10 bases left in between. Germline V gene data show CDR1 as SQVTM and CDR2 as ANQGSEA. In DNA, the CDR3 is TGCAGCGTGGGAATGGGTAACACTGAAGCTTTCCTT. It translates to CSVGMGNTEAFL.

The rearrangement links TRBV14 to TRBJ2-3; 7 nucleotides line up with TRBD1. CDR1 is SGHDN, CDR2 FVKESK, per germline. CDR3 length equals 15 residues. V trimming: 1 base; J trimming: 1 base; junction bases outside the gene matches: 2. CDR3 region: CASSQGTGGTDTQYF. The CDR3 coding sequence is TGTGCCAGCAGCCAAGGGACAGGCGGCACAGATACGCAGTATTTT.

This clonotype was recorded a few times. The chain employs TRBV7-2 and TRBJ2-4, with a tentative D call TRBD2 (5 bases). Germline V CDR1 and CDR2: SGHTA, FQGNSA. V was trimmed by 3 bases and J by 0 bases, leaving 9 bases between them. The CDR3 sequence is 15 residues long. CDR3 bases: TGTGCCAGCAGCTTCACGAGGGTAGCCAAAAACATTCAGTACTTC. It yields the protein CASSFTRVAKNIQYF.

This chain uses TRBV6-2 or TRBV6-3 with TRBJ2-5; D ambiguous. The CDR3 consists of 11 residues. Germline values: CDR1 MNHEY, CDR2 SVGEGT. V was shortened by 6 bases and J by 5 bases, with 7 bases between the two germline ends. This CDR3 reads CASRQGETQYF. The CDR3 DNA reads as TGTGCCAGCAGACAAGGGGAGACCCAGTACTTC.

Many counts were recorded for this clonotype. The J gene is TRBJ1-1, the V gene TRBV30, with 10 positions matching TRBD1. The CDR3 is made up of 16 amino acids. CDR1 is GTSNPN and CDR2 is SVGIG in the germline V gene (reference sequence). Unmatched junction bases numbered 11, after V lost 2 bases and J lost 5 bases. The CDR3 coding sequence is TGTGCCTGGAGTCCCAACGACAGGGGGCGAGGTACTGAAGCTTTCTTT. Encoded protein: CAWSPNDRGRGTEAFF.

This clonotype was counted many times. The gene calls are TRBV10-3 and TRBJ2-5, with 10 bases matching TRBD2. The CDR3 totals 15 residues. Trimming took 2 bases from V and 5 from J; bases not matched to a gene: 5. Germline V gives CDR1 ENHRY, CDR2 SYGVKD. CDR3 sequence (DNA): TGTGCCATCAGTGAGGCCACTAGCGGGACTGAGACCCAGTACTTC. This gives the protein CAISEATSGTETQYF.

This clonotype showed up many times. This rearrangement joins TRBV2 to TRBJ1-5, with D possibly being TRBD1 (6 bases). This CDR3 contains 15 residues. Germline CDR1 and CDR2: SNHLY and FYNNEI. Between the trimmed V and J ends, which lost 7 bases and 2 bases, there was a span of 15 bases. The CDR3 region is CASKAGVSGNQPQHF. CDR3 bases: TGTGCCAGCAAGGCAGGGGTGAGCGGCAATCAGCCCCAGCATTTT.

The chain links TRBV3-1 to TRBJ2-1; TRBD2 agrees at 10 bases. Germline CDR1 LGHDT, CDR2 YNNKEL (reference sequence). This CDR3 contains 16 residues. V trimming: 3 bases; J trimming: 12 bases; junction bases outside the gene matches: 14. For the CDR3, the DNA is TGTGCCAGCAGCCACCTGGCGGTAGCGGGAGGTCCTGGGCAGTTCTTC. Residues: CASSHLAVAGGPGQFF.

This clonotype was counted at least ten times. This chain joins TRBV30 and TRBJ1-3; D call uncertain. Germline lookup yields CDR1 GTSNPN and CDR2 SVGIG (reference sequence). V shed 3 bases and J shed 0 bases, with 12 bases lying between them. This CDR3 spans 15 amino acids. The CDR3 region is CAWRAKGSSGNTIYF. The CDR3 coding sequence is TGTGCCTGGAGGGCAAAAGGCAGCTCTGGAAACACCATATATTTT. Based on the CDR3 plus reference TRBV30 and TRBJ1-3, the full variable domain is SQTIHQWPATLVQPVGSPLSLECTVEGTSNPNLYWYRQAAGRGLQLLFYSVGIGQISSEVPQNLSASRPQDRQFILSSKKLLLSDSGFYLCAWRAKGSSGNTIYFGEGSWLTVV.

The table lists this clonotype with many counts. This chain joins TRBV12-3 or TRBV12-4 and TRBJ2-1; 12 positions match TRBD1. V shed 6 bases and J 5 bases; nucleotides not matched to a gene: 2. This CDR3 is built from 14 residues. The CDR3 reads CASSRDRGHNEQFF. CDR3 nucleotides: TGTGCCAGCAGCCGGGACAGGGGGCACAATGAGCAGTTCTTC.

This clonotype was found a few times. V usage is TRBV20-1 and J usage is TRBJ2-3, with D possibly being TRBD1 (6 bases). The V gene lost 6 bases and the J gene lost 8 bases, with 15 bases spanning the gap. Germline V gives CDR1 DFQATT, CDR2 SNEGSKA (reference sequence). The CDR3 has 12 residues. In DNA form, the CDR3 reads TGCAGTGCCCCACAGGGTTTAGGTACGCAGTATTTT. Protein product: CSAPQGLGTQYF.

The chain is built from TRBV6-1 and TRBJ2-1; no clear D gene. The V and J ends lost 7 bases and 3 bases respectively, with 10 bases between them. CDR3 length equals 13 residues. From germline, CDR1 is MNHNS and CDR2 SASEGT. The DNA for the CDR3 is TGTGCCAGCACAGGCGCCAACTACAATGAGCAGTTCTTC. It yields the protein CASTGANYNEQFF.

V usage is TRBV6-1 and J usage is TRBJ1-1; D is ambiguous. This CDR3 is built from 12 residues. The germline CDR1 and CDR2 sequences are MNHNS and SASEGT. Trimming pared 7 bases from V and 3 bases from J, leaving 9 bases between. The CDR3 DNA sequence: TGTGCCAGCACAGAATCCCACACTGAAGCTTTCTTT. Translation: CASTESHTEAFF.

Many counts were recorded for this clonotype. This chain links TRBV30 with TRBJ2-5; D is uncertain. With 0 bases removed from V and 3 bases from J, the gap between germline ends came to 8 bases. This CDR3 comprises 13 residues. Germline V gene lookup returns CDR1 GTSNPN and CDR2 SVGIG (reference sequence). The CDR3 sequence is CAWSVRLEETQYF. CDR3 nucleotides: TGTGCCTGGAGTGTACGTCTAGAAGAGACCCAGTACTTC.

This clonotype was found a few times. CDR3 DNA sequence: TGTGCCAGTAGCGACACGGGTCGTCGCACAGATACGCAGTATTTT. Its translation is CASSDTGRRTDTQYF. V gene TRBV19 combines with J gene TRBJ2-3; D is unresolved. Trimming cost V 6 bases and J 1 base, with 14 bases left between them. This CDR3 region has 15 residues. CDR1 is LNHDA and CDR2 is SQIVND in the germline V gene (reference sequence).

This clonotype turned up a few times. The chain recombines TRBV28 with TRBJ2-7, with D possibly matching TRBD1 (5 bases). Trimming removed 4 bases from V and 8 bases from J, with 15 bases in between. The CDR3 contains 13 residues. Looked up from germline, CDR1 is MDHEN and CDR2 is SYDVKM. The CDR3, as DNA: TGTGCCAGCAGTTCGCAGGGTTTGGTGAAGCAGTACTTC. Encoded protein: CASSSQGLVKQYF.

This clonotype has at least ten counts. The chain employs TRBV3-1 and TRBJ2-1, with 12 bases matching TRBD2. Germline lookup yields CDR1 LGHDT and CDR2 YNNKEL (reference sequence). The ends lost 0 bases at V and 5 bases at J; junction bases unmatched: 8. This CDR3 is built from 18 residues. Here the CDR3 reads CASSQDLTSGRRNNEQFF. For the CDR3, the DNA is TGTGCCAGCAGCCAAGATCTTACTAGCGGGAGGAGGAACAATGAGCAGTTCTTC.

This clonotype was recorded many times. V and J are TRBV11-2 and TRBJ2-5, with 9 positions matching TRBD1. CDR1 SGHAT and CDR2 FQNNGV come from the germline V gene. The J segment lost 4 bases and the V segment lost 7 bases, leaving 7 bases of the junction unmatched. CDR3 length: 14 residues. DNA for the CDR3: TGTGCCAGCACCCGGACAGGGGAGGGAGAGACCCAGTACTTC. Residues: CASTRTGEGETQYF.

This clonotype was counted ten times or more. V gene TRBV20-1 combines with J gene TRBJ2-1; no clear D gene. Trimming removed 5 bases from V and 4 bases from J, with 18 bases in between. This CDR3 is built from 15 residues. The V gene's germline CDR1 is DFQATT and CDR2 SNEGSKA (reference sequence). The CDR3 is CSALRSPGPYNEQFF. The CDR3 coding sequence is TGCAGTGCTTTACGGTCCCCCGGACCTTACAATGAGCAGTTCTTC.

At least ten counts were recorded for this clonotype. The V gene is TRBV7-9, the J gene TRBJ2-5; 11 bases are a match to TRBD1. Germline V gene sequence: CDR1 SEHNR, CDR2 FQNEAQ (reference sequence). J lost 6 bases, V lost 5 bases, and 17 bases had no gene match. The CDR3 spans 18 residues. In nucleotides, the CDR3 is TGTGCCAGCAGCCAGAGTCTACCTCCGGGACAGGGGGGGAAGACCCAGTACTTC. Protein: CASSQSLPPGQGGKTQYF.

Many counts were recorded for this clonotype. The chain is built from TRBV3-1 and TRBJ2-5, with D possibly being TRBD2 (6 bases). Trimming stripped 6 bases from V and 5 bases from J, with 13 bases between. Germline V lookup: CDR1 LGHDT, CDR2 YNNKEL (reference sequence). The CDR3 sequence is 13 residues long. CDR3 protein: CASSYLGGETQYF. The CDR3 DNA is TGTGCCAGCAGTTATTTGGGAGGCGAGACCCAGTACTTC.

In this sample, this clonotype turned up many times. The chain combines TRBV7-9 with TRBJ1-1, with D possibly being TRBD1 (6 bases). The CDR3 loop spans 15 amino acids. V was clipped by 5 bases and J by 7 bases, with 20 bases between them. Germline-derived CDR1 and CDR2 are SEHNR and FQNEAQ (reference sequence). The CDR3 sequence is CASSRTQGKPIEAFF. The CDR3 DNA sequence: TGTGCCAGCAGCCGCACTCAGGGGAAACCCATTGAAGCTTTCTTT.

V gene TRBV6-5 combines with J gene TRBJ2-1, with TRBD2 identical over 8 bases. CDR3 length: 14 amino acids. CDR1 and CDR2 from the germline V gene are MNHEY and SVGAGI. The V gene end was trimmed by 2 bases and the J gene end by 6 bases; junction bases not matched to a gene: 3. The CDR3 nucleotides are TGTGCCAGCAGTTACAGGACTAGCCTCAATGAGCAGTTCTTC. Amino acids: CASSYRTSLNEQFF.

The chain recombines TRBV6-1 with TRBJ2-1; 9 bases are shared with TRBD2. Germline V gives CDR1 MNHNS, CDR2 SASEGT. With V trimmed by 4 bases and J by 4 bases, 8 bases remained unmatched. The CDR3 has 16 residues. The CDR3 is CASSVAGTSLYNEQFF. In DNA form, the CDR3 reads TGTGCCAGCAGTGTAGCCGGGACTAGCTTATACAATGAGCAGTTCTTC.

This clonotype was found many times. One end of the junction varies from germline; a read error may be responsible. V usage is TRBV5-1 and J usage is TRBJ2-3; D unresolved. CDR3 size: 12 residues. Germline loops: CDR1 SGHRS, CDR2 YFSETQ. CDR3: CASSLATDTQYF. Written as DNA, the CDR3 is TGTGCCAGCAGCCTCGCCACAGATACGCAGTATTTT.

This clonotype was observed a handful of times. This rearrangement joins TRBV6-1 to TRBJ2-5; D ambiguous. V lost 11 bases, J lost 5 bases, and 12 bases lay in between. Germline CDR1 is MNHNS and CDR2 is SASEGT. The CDR3 is made up of 11 amino acids. The CDR3 loop reads CAARNVETQYF. CDR3 nucleotide sequence: TGTGCCGCGAGAAACGTGGAGACCCAGTACTTC.